Listed below are T cell receptor beta chains from one sample, sequenced in a study of blood T cell repertoires in COVID-19. TCRdb keeps only in-frame clones here, not all; method: immunoSEQ multiplex PCR. This repertoire shows tens of thousands of clones, approximately 80% found once; its top ten account for 35% to 50%. Sequencing used peripheral blood. The receptors shown here come from a man older than 75 with acute or convalescent COVID-19. CDR3s include the opening cysteine and the closing phenylalanine or tryptophan.

J	V	CDR3
TRBJ2-2	TRBV2	CASRARNAGELFF
TRBJ1-2	TRBV5-4	CASSLDRVGGYTF
TRBJ1-2	TRBV12-3/TRBV12-4	CASSLPSVVGYTF
TRBJ1-4	TRBV5-8	CASSKGQGRTNEKLFF
TRBJ1-5	TRBV19	CASSTTGGNQPQHF
TRBJ1-1	TRBV9	CASSLRGTASTEAFF
TRBJ2-1	TRBV28	CASRPPAPAAYNEQFF
TRBJ1-5	TRBV4-1	CASSPTGGNQPQHF
TRBJ2-7	TRBV28	CASRSSFEQYF
TRBJ2-6	TRBV15	CATSFQLKGARGANVLTF
TRBJ2-1	TRBV4-2	CASSSSGPSGGEQFF
TRBJ2-2	TRBV20-1	CSAPKSGELFF
TRBJ1-3	TRBV5-1	CASSNDQDSLSGNTIYF
TRBJ2-3	TRBV7-9	CASSLEASGRTDTQYF
TRBJ2-7	TRBV11-3	CASSLGPPRGYEQYF
TRBJ2-6	TRBV19	CASSLQQGPGANVLTF
TRBJ1-5	TRBV11-2	CASSFQGSQPQHF
TRBJ1-1	TRBV11-2	CASSFGLMNTEAFF
TRBJ2-7	TRBV7-2	CASSLDRSSYEQYF
TRBJ2-1	TRBV3-1/TRBV3-2	CASSQDGAAGGNEQFF
TRBJ2-3	TRBV2	CASSGRDRGTDTQYF
TRBJ1-1	TRBV7-9	CASSLQGSTEAFF
TRBJ1-1	TRBV6-2/TRBV6-3	CASSLLGTGTNTEAFF
TRBJ2-7	TRBV28	CASSGRVSYEQYF
TRBJ2-7	TRBV2	CATGTGVSYEQYF
TRBJ2-2	TRBV28	CASSLTGNTGELFF
TRBJ1-4	TRBV27	CASSLGQHNEKLFF
TRBJ2-1	TRBV19	CASSRLAASSYNEQFF
TRBJ2-1	TRBV7-2	CASSLVAGGGNEQFF
TRBJ1-1	TRBV19	CASSTLGGKDTEAFF
TRBJ1-4	TRBV7-8	CASSPNTDPRGEKLFF
TRBJ2-2	TRBV28	CASSFGGGVTGELFF
TRBJ1-2	TRBV6-5	CATSKNRDDYGYTF
TRBJ2-3	TRBV7-2	CASSSAGLSSTDTQYF
TRBJ2-1	TRBV29-1	CSVDTASSYNEQFF
TRBJ1-2	TRBV27	CASSLVAGTGRYGYTF
TRBJ1-2	TRBV19	CASRTTGGEGYTF
TRBJ1-6	TRBV7-9	CASSLRGDLGNSPLHF
TRBJ2-7	TRBV10-1	CASSPGQGPKQYF
TRBJ2-7	TRBV7-9	CASSTGTGALEQYF
TRBJ2-4	TRBV6-2/TRBV6-3	CASSSAGGAKNIQYF
TRBJ2-1	TRBV7-3	CASSLDGDQRTYNEQFF
TRBJ1-6	TRBV27	CASSQRVGDNSPLHF
TRBJ1-4	TRBV28	CASLESGLNEKLFF
TRBJ1-2	TRBV27	CASTKGAGVGNYGYTF
TRBJ2-1	TRBV5-4	CASSRGLAGVYDEQFF
TRBJ1-2	TRBV5-1	CASSLEWTGQGYTF
TRBJ2-5	TRBV28	CASSSRIPGYQETQYF
TRBJ2-7	TRBV2	CASSEGSGRTYEQYF
TRBJ2-3	TRBV4-1	CAPSRREGTDTQYF